Listed below are T cell receptor beta chains from one sample, sequenced in a study of vaccination and CD4 T cells after COVID-19. The antigens these receptors bind are not known. TCRdb reanalysed the PCR reads using MiXCR and keeps one entry per CDR3 protein. The sample lists around 11,000 distinct CDR3 sequences; about 29% were seen once. Material: CD4+ T cells from blood, cultured in vitro. The receptors stem from a human donor in good health. Both conserved end residues are part of each CDR3. The order of the fields is J gene, clone size, V gene, D gene, CDR3 DNA, CDR3 protein. D genes are given only for firm matches. A clone size is listed for some rows: how often the clone was seen (once, few, many), or a class if it is expanded.

>TRBJ2-1|once|TRBV6-2/TRBV6-3|NA
TGTGCCAGCGCATTAGCTGCGACAGTCTACAATGAGCAGTTCTTC
CASALAATVYNEQFF
>TRBJ2-1|NA|TRBV27|TRBD2
TGTGCCAGCAGTTTGGGACTAGCGGGATCGAATGAGCAGTTCTTC
CASSLGLAGSNEQFF
>TRBJ2-5|few|TRBV6-5|NA
TGTGCCAGCAGTTTGGGAAGCGGTGATGTGGAGACCCAGTACTTC
CASSLGSGDVETQYF
>TRBJ1-2|few|TRBV9|NA
TGTGCCAGCAGCCGAGGCAGCTATGGCTACACCTTC
CASSRGSYGYTF
>TRBJ2-5|few|TRBV11-1|NA
TGTGCCAGCAGCTTTGGCCTGCAAGAGACCCAGTACTTC
CASSFGLQETQYF
>TRBJ2-1|NA|TRBV28|TRBD2
TGTGCCTCGACTAGCGGGAGCGGCAATGAGCAGTTCTTC
CASTSGSGNEQFF
>TRBJ2-2|few|TRBV24-1|NA
TGTGCCACCAGTGAGCCTCAGGGGGGGGACACCGGGGAGCTGTTTTTT
CATSEPQGGDTGELFF
>TRBJ2-2|few|TRBV7-6|NA
TGTGCCAGCAGCTCCTATAACACCGGGGAGCTGTTTTTT
CASSSYNTGELFF
>TRBJ1-5|NA|TRBV6-2/TRBV6-3|NA
TGTGCCAGCAGTTATGGTTCGGGTAACCAGCCCCAGCATTTT
CASSYGSGNQPQHF
>TRBJ2-1|NA|TRBV15|TRBD2
TGTGCCACCAGCGCTCTCAGCGGGAACCCATACAATGAGCAGTTCTTC
CATSALSGNPYNEQFF
>TRBJ1-5|NA|TRBV28|TRBD1
TGTGCCAGCAGTTTATTGACAGGGGGCTTCCATAGCAATCAGCCCCAGCATTTT
CASSLLTGGFHSNQPQHF
>TRBJ2-7|few|TRBV10-3|TRBD1
TGTGCCATCAGTGACTCCGGGACAGGGGGCTACGAGCAGTACTTC
CAISDSGTGGYEQYF
>TRBJ1-1|NA|TRBV20-1|NA
TGCAGTGCTAGAGATCCGAAGGGAACAGATAACACTGAAGCTTTCTTT
CSARDPKGTDNTEAFF
>TRBJ2-7|few|TRBV6-1|NA
TGTGCCAGCACCTACCCCCAGGGGCGATACGAGCAGTACTTC
CASTYPQGRYEQYF
>TRBJ2-7|NA|TRBV9|TRBD2
TGTGCCAGCAGCGTAGGGACTAGCGGGAGTTACGAGCAGTACTTC
CASSVGTSGSYEQYF
>TRBJ2-7|NA|TRBV6-1|TRBD1
TGTGCCAGCAGTGTAAAGGGTGGGGGGACAGGGGTGGGCCATCACTTC
CASSVKGGGTGVGHHF
>TRBJ1-3|NA|TRBV29-1|NA
TGCAGCGTTGAAGGCCGAGACCAGCTAGGAAACACCATATATTTT
CSVEGRDQLGNTIYF